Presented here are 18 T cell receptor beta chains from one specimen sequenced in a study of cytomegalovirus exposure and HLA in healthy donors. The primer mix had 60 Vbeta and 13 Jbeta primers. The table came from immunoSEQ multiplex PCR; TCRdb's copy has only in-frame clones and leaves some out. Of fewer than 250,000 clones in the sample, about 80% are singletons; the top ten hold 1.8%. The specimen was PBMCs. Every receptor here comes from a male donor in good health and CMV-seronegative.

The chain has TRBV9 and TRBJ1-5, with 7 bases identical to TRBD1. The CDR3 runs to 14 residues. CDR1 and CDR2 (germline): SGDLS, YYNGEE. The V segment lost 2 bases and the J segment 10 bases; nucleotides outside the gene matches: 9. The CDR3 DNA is TGTGCCAGCAGCGTCGGGACAGCTGGGGACCCCCAGCATTTT. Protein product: CASSVGTAGDPQHF.

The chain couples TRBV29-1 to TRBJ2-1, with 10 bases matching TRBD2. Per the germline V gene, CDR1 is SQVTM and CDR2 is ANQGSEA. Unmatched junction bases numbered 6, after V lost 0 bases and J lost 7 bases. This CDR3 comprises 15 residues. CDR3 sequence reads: CSVEDRSGRVNEQFF. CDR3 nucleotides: TGCAGCGTTGAAGATCGGAGCGGGAGGGTAAATGAGCAGTTCTTC.

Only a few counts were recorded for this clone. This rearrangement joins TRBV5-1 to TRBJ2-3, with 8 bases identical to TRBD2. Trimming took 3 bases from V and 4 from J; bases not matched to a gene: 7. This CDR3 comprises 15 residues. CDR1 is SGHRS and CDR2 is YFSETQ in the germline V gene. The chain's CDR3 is CASSSGGGRADTQYF. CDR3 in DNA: TGCGCCAGCAGCTCCGGGGGGGGGCGAGCAGATACGCAGTATTTT.

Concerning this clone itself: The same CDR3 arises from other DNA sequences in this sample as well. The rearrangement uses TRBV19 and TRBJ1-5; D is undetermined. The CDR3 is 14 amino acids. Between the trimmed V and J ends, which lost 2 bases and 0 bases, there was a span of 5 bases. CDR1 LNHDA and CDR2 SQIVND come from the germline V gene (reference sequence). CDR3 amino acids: CASSIRDSNQPQHF. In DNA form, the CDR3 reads TGTGCCAGTAGTATACGAGATAGCAATCAGCCCCAGCATTTT.

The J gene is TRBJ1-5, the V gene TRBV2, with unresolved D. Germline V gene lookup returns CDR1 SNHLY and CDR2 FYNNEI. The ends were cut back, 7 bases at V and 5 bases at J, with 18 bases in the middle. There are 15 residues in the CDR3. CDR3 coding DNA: TGTGCCAGCACCCGAAACGAACTCCCCTATCAGCCCCAGCATTTT. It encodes CASTRNELPYQPQHF.

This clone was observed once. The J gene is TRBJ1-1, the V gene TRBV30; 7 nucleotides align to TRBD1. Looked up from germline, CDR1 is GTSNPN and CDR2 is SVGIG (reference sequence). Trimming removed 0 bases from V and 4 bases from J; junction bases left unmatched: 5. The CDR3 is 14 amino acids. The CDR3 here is CAWSVGAGGTEAFF. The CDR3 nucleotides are TGTGCCTGGAGTGTGGGCGCAGGGGGCACTGAAGCTTTCTTT.

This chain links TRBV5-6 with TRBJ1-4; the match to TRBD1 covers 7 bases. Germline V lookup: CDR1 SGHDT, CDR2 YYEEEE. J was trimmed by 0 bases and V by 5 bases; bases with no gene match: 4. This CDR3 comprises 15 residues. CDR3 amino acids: CASRTGQATNEKLFF. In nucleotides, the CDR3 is TGTGCCAGCAGGACTGGACAGGCAACTAATGAAAAACTGTTTTTT.

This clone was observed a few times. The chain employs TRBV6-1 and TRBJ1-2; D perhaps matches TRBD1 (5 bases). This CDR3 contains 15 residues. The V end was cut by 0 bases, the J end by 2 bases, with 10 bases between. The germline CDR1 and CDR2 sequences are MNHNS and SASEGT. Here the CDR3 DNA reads TGTGCCAGCAGTGAAGCCACAGGCCCAAACTATGGCTACACCTTC. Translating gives CASSEATGPNYGYTF.

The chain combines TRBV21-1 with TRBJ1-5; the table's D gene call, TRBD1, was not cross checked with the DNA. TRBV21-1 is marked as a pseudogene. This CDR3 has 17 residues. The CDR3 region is CASSKALCGPGARPQHF. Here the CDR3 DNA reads TGTGCCAGCAGCAAAGCGCTTTGTGGTCCAGGGGCACGGCCCCAGCATTTT.

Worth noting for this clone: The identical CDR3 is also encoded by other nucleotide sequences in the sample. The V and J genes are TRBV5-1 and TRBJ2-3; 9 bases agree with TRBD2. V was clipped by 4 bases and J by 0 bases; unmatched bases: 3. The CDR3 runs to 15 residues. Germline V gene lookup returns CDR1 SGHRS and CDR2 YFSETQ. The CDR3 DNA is TGCGCCAGCAGCCCTGGACTAGCGAGCACAGATACGCAGTATTTT. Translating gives CASSPGLASTDTQYF.

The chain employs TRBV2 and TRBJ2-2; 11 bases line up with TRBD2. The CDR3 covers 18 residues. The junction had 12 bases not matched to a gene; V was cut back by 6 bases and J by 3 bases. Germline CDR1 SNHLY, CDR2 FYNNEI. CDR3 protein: CASRPTSGGFLDTGELFF. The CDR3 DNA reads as TGTGCCAGCAGGCCAACTAGCGGGGGTTTCCTTGACACCGGGGAGCTGTTTTTT. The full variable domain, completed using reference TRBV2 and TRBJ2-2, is EPEVTQTPSHQVTQMGQEVILRCVPISNHLYFYWYRQILGQKVEFLVSFYNNEISEKSEIFDDQFSVERPDGSNFTLKIRSTKLEDSAMYFCASRPTSGGFLDTGELFFGEGSRLTVL.

The CDR3 loop reads CASSGLDSGSSGELFF. The CDR3 coding sequence is TGTGCCAGCAGTGGGCTGGACAGTGGATCGTCCGGGGAGCTGTTTTTT. This sequence joins TRBV2 and TRBJ2-2; tentative D call: TRBD1 (6 bases). V dropped 4 bases and J dropped 6 bases, with 18 bases sitting between them. The CDR3 is 16 residues long. The germline gives CDR1 SNHLY, CDR2 FYNNEI.

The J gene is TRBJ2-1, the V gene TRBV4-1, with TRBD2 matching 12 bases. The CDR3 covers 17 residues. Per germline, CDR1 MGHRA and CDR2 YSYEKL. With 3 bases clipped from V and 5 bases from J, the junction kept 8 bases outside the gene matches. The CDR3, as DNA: TGCGCCAGCAGCCAGGCCTGGACTAGCGGGATGAACAATGAGCAGTTCTTC. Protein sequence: CASSQAWTSGMNNEQFF.

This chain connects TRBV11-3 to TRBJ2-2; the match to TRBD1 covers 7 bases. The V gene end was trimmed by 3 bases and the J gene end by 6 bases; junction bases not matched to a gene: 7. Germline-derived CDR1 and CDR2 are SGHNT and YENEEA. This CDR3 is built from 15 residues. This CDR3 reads CASSLGTVGPGELFF. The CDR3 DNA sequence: TGTGCCAGCAGCTTGGGGACAGTGGGTCCCGGGGAGCTGTTTTTT.

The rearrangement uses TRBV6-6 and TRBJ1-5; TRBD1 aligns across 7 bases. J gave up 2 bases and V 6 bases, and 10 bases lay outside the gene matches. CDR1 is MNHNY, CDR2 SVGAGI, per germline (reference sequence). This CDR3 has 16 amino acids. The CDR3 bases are TGTGCCAGCAGCCCGACGAGGGGGCTCGGCAATCAGCCCCAGCATTTT. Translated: CASSPTRGLGNQPQHF.

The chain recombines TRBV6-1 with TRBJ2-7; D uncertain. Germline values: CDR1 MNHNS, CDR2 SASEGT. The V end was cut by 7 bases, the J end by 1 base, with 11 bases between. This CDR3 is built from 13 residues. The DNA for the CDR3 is TGTGCCAGCAACCTCGGTATTTCCTACGAGCAGTACTTC. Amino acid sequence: CASNLGISYEQYF.

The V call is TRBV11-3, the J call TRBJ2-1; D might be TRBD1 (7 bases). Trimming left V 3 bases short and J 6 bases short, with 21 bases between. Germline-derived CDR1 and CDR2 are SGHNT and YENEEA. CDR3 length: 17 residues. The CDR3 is CASSFRTEGQPGNEQFF. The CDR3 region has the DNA TGTGCCAGCAGCTTTAGAACGGAGGGACAGCCTGGCAATGAGCAGTTCTTC.

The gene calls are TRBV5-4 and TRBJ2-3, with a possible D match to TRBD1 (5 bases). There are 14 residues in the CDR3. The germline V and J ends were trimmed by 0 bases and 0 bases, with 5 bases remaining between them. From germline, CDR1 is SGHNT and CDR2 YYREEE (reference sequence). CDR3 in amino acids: CASSLGQSTDTQYF. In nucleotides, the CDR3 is TGTGCCAGCAGCTTGGGACAGAGCACAGATACGCAGTATTTT.